The 20 T cell receptor beta chains presented below share a single source sample, sequenced in a study of blood T cell repertoires in COVID-19. Data came from immunoSEQ multiplex PCR; TCRdb stores just in-frame clones and leaves some out. Of around 30,000 clones in the sample, about 89% were seen once. Source material: peripheral blood. The origin of the receptors is a human donor in a cohort sampled during active COVID-19.

The rearrangement joins TRBV6-5 to TRBJ2-3; tentative D call: TRBD2 (6 bases). The CDR3 extends over 16 amino acids. CDR1 and CDR2 (germline): MNHEY, SVGAGI. Between the trimmed V and J ends, which lost 0 bases and 1 base, there was a span of 11 bases. The CDR3 DNA reads as TGTGCCAGCAGTTACTCTGCGGGGTTGGGCACAGATACGCAGTATTTT. As protein: CASSYSAGLGTDTQYF.

The V call is TRBV28, the J call TRBJ1-2; TRBD1 aligns across 7 bases. Germline V gives CDR1 MDHEN, CDR2 SYDVKM. The V and J ends lost 3 bases and 4 bases, in that order; junction bases with no gene match: 8. The CDR3 consists of 15 residues. In nucleotides, the CDR3 is TGTGCCAGCAGTTTCCCCCAAGGGACAGCCTATGGCTACACCTTC. The encoded protein is CASSFPQGTAYGYTF.

This chain links TRBV10-3 with TRBJ1-2; 10 bases are shared with TRBD1. The CDR3 length is 16 residues. Germline loops: CDR1 ENHRY, CDR2 SYGVKD. The trim removed 7 bases at V and 3 bases at J, leaving 11 bases unmatched. CDR3 bases: TGTGCCATCACCCCGGGTCGACAGGGGGCCGACTATGGCTACACCTTC. The encoded protein is CAITPGRQGADYGYTF.

This clone was detected once. The V gene is TRBV11-1, the J gene TRBJ2-1; possible D gene TRBD2, 6 bases. The CDR3 consists of 15 residues. Germline V CDR1 and CDR2: SGHAT, FQDESV (reference sequence). Trimming stripped 5 bases from V and 4 bases from J, with 15 bases between. CDR3 residues: CASSRGVLDYNEQFF. CDR3 DNA sequence: TGTGCCAGCAGCCGCGGGGTGCTCGATTACAATGAGCAGTTCTTC.

In DNA, the CDR3 is TGTGCCAGCACCAGCTACAGGGTAAAGGACTACAATGAGCAGTTCTTC. It translates to CASTSYRVKDYNEQFF. This chain joins TRBV6-6 and TRBJ2-1; the D gene is possibly TRBD1 (6 bases). With 7 bases removed from V and 3 bases from J, the gap between germline ends came to 19 bases. Germline V lookup: CDR1 MNHNY, CDR2 SVGAGI (reference sequence). CDR3 length equals 16 residues.

The rearrangement joins TRBV5-1 to TRBJ2-5; maybe TRBD1 (6 bases). V was cut by 4 bases and J by 5 bases, with 15 bases left in between. The CDR3 runs 14 residues. Germline CDR1 SGHRS, CDR2 YFSETQ. CDR3 nucleotide sequence: TGCGCCAGCAGCCCCGAAGGGGGAGTTGAGACCCAGTACTTC. Protein sequence: CASSPEGGVETQYF. The whole variable domain, filled in from reference TRBV5-1 and TRBJ2-5, reads KAGVTQTPRYLIKTRGQQVTLSCSPISGHRSVSWYQQTPGQGLQFLFEYFSETQRNKGNFPGRFSGRQFSNSRSEMNVSTLELGDSALYLCASSPEGGVETQYFGPGTRLLVL.

This clone was seen a handful of times. The chain has TRBV5-4 and TRBJ2-7; perhaps TRBD2 as D (6 bases). The germline CDR1 and CDR2 sequences are SGHNT and YYREEE (reference sequence). The germline V and J ends were trimmed by 3 bases and 1 base, with 11 bases remaining between them. The CDR3 spans 14 residues. In DNA form, the CDR3 reads TGTGCCAGCAGCTGGGGGGACGGTTCCTACGAGCAGTACTTC. Its translation: CASSWGDGSYEQYF.

The V gene is TRBV10-3, the J gene TRBJ1-5, with 9 bases that match TRBD1. Trimming removed 7 bases from V and 9 bases from J; junction bases left unmatched: 7. The CDR3 length is 13 residues. Germline V CDR1 and CDR2: ENHRY, SYGVKD. The CDR3 protein is CAINPGQGMPQHF. The DNA for the CDR3 is TGTGCCATCAATCCCGGACAGGGGATGCCCCAGCATTTT.

The rearrangement joins TRBV19 to TRBJ2-2; 8 nucleotides agree with TRBD2. Germline CDR1 LNHDA, CDR2 SQIVND (reference sequence). The trim removed 7 bases at V and 3 bases at J, leaving 13 bases unmatched. This CDR3 contains 17 residues. CDR3 residues: CASKLIHGGAYTGELFF. In nucleotides, the CDR3 is TGTGCCAGTAAACTCATCCACGGGGGGGCCTACACCGGGGAGCTGTTTTTT.

The chain combines TRBV11-2 with TRBJ2-7; 9 nucleotides align to TRBD1. This CDR3 region has 15 residues. Germline-derived CDR1 and CDR2 are SGHAT and FQNNGV. J was trimmed by 0 bases and V by 5 bases; bases with no gene match: 5. CDR3 coding DNA: TGTGCCAGCAGCGTACCGGGACAGGGCTCCTACGAGCAGTACTTC. Encoded protein: CASSVPGQGSYEQYF.

J is TRBJ1-3 and V is TRBV7-2; D is possibly TRBD1 (5 bases). The V gene's germline CDR1 is SGHTA and CDR2 FQGNSA. V lost 1 base and J 0 bases, leaving 7 bases between the germline ends. CDR3 size: 15 residues. The CDR3 sequence: CASSLERGSGNTIYF. DNA for the CDR3: TGTGCCAGCAGCTTAGAAAGGGGCTCTGGAAACACCATATATTTT.

The J gene is TRBJ1-1, the V gene TRBV12-3 or TRBV12-4; D is uncertain. This CDR3 has 12 residues. Trimming cost V 3 bases and J 6 bases, with 8 bases left between them. The chain's CDR3 is CASSFQAAEAFF. The CDR3 nucleotides read TGTGCCAGCAGTTTCCAGGCAGCTGAAGCTTTCTTT.

In its sample, this clone was seen once. This rearrangement joins TRBV20-1 to TRBJ2-1, with 12 bases matching TRBD2. The junction had 14 bases not matched to a gene; V was cut back by 3 bases and J by 8 bases. The V gene's germline CDR1 is DFQATT and CDR2 SNEGSKA (reference sequence). There are 17 residues in the CDR3. In DNA, the CDR3 is TGCAGTGCTAGTGGGGTGCTAGCGGGGGGGCAGGAGGATGAGCAGTTCTTC. As protein: CSASGVLAGGQEDEQFF.

The gene calls are TRBV7-8 and TRBJ1-2, with TRBD1 identical over 11 bases. CDR3 size: 15 residues. With V trimmed by 6 bases and J by 4 bases, 7 bases remained unmatched. Germline assignment: CDR1 SGHVS and CDR2 FQNEAQ. As DNA, the CDR3 is TGTGCCAGCAGTTCCGGGACAGGGGGTGTCTATGGCTACACCTTC. Translating it yields CASSSGTGGVYGYTF. The entire variable domain, with the rest obtained from reference TRBV7-8 and TRBJ1-2, is as follows: GAGVSQSPRYKVAKRGQDVALRCDPISGHVSLFWYQQALGQGPEFLTYFQNEAQLDKSGLPSDRFFAERPEGSVSTLKIQRTQQEDSAVYLCASSSGTGGVYGYTFGSGTRLTVV.

The chain recombines TRBV6-6 with TRBJ2-2; D unclear. Germline loops: CDR1 MNHNY, CDR2 SVGAGI (reference sequence). The CDR3 runs to 14 residues. V was pared by 2 bases and J by 4 bases, with 8 bases between. DNA for the CDR3: TGTGCCAGCAGTTACGAGGCTAGCACCGGGGAGCTGTTTTTT. Protein: CASSYEASTGELFF.

By sample share, this clone is medium-sized (0.01 to 0.1%). The chain uses TRBV6-2 or TRBV6-3 and TRBJ1-1; D uncertain. Germline loops: CDR1 MNHEY, CDR2 SVGEGT. The CDR3 is 13 amino acids. Trimming pared 4 bases from V and 1 base from J, leaving 7 bases between. The CDR3: CASSSTENTEAFF. The CDR3 region has the DNA TGTGCCAGCAGTTCCACAGAGAACACTGAAGCTTTCTTT.

This clone was recorded only once. V usage is TRBV3-1 (or the pseudogene TRBV3-2) and J usage is TRBJ2-2; no reliable D call. Germline lookup yields CDR1 LGHDT and CDR2 YNNKEL (reference sequence). V lost 3 bases and J 1 base, leaving 9 bases between the germline ends. This CDR3 has 15 amino acids. The CDR3 loop reads CASSQSRQNTGELFF. The CDR3 DNA follows: TGTGCCAGCAGCCAGAGTAGACAGAACACCGGGGAGCTGTTTTTT.

This clone was seen once. The V call is TRBV27, the J call TRBJ1-2; the match to TRBD1 covers 10 bases. Per the germline V gene, CDR1 is MNHEY and CDR2 is SMNVEV (reference sequence). The CDR3 is 14 residues long. J was trimmed by 6 bases and V by 4 bases; bases with no gene match: 5. CDR3 DNA sequence: TGTGCCAGCAGTTACGGGACAGGGGTAAATGGCTACACCTTC. Encoded protein: CASSYGTGVNGYTF.

V gene TRBV3-1 (or the pseudogene TRBV3-2) combines with J gene TRBJ1-1; 7 positions match TRBD1. The germline CDR1 and CDR2 sequences are LGHDT and YNNKEL (reference sequence). J was trimmed by 5 bases and V by 7 bases; bases with no gene match: 13. The CDR3 runs to 15 residues. In nucleotides, the CDR3 is TGTGCCAGCACCTCGGGGAGAGGGGGCGATACTGAAGCTTTCTTT. Translating gives CASTSGRGGDTEAFF.

This chain's CDR3 is CASSPGQGIWSPLHF. CDR3 in DNA: TGTGCCAGCAGTCCAGGACAGGGGATATGGTCACCCCTCCACTTT. The genes are TRBV6-6 and TRBJ1-6; 9 bases are shared with TRBD1. Germline V gene lookup returns CDR1 MNHNY and CDR2 SVGAGI (reference sequence). The CDR3 loop spans 15 amino acids. Trimming at V came to 5 bases and at J to 10 bases, leaving 9 bases not matched to a gene.